A selection of T cell receptor beta chains follows, all from one sample in a study of blood T cell repertoires in COVID-19. Clones were read by immunoSEQ multiplex PCR, and TCRdb kept only the in-frame ones, dropping some. The sample has about 230,000 clones; approximately 81% are singletons. Sequencing was carried out using peripheral blood. The receptor set was obtained from a woman aged 80 or over with acute or convalescent COVID-19. CDR3s include the opening cysteine and the closing phenylalanine or tryptophan. The order of the fields is D gene, J gene, V gene, clone size, CDR3 DNA, CDR3 protein. The D gene is left open where the match is weak. Expanded clones get a size class; other rows say once, few or many, or leave the size out.

d_gene: TRBD1
j_gene: TRBJ1-6
v_gene: TRBV27
abundance: -
CDR3nt: TGTGCCAGCAGTTTATCGACAGGGGAGGGTTCACCCCTCCACTTT
CDR3aa: CASSLSTGEGSPLHF

d_gene: -
j_gene: TRBJ1-3
v_gene: TRBV20-1
abundance: few
CDR3nt: TGCAGTGCTAGTAGACAGCATGGAAACACCATATATTTT
CDR3aa: CSASRQHGNTIYF

d_gene: TRBD2
j_gene: TRBJ2-1
v_gene: TRBV6-1
abundance: few
CDR3nt: TGTGCCAGCAGTGAACCCGCCGGGACTAGCGGGAATGGAGAGCAGTTCTTC
CDR3aa: CASSEPAGTSGNGEQFF

d_gene: TRBD2
j_gene: TRBJ2-1
v_gene: TRBV5-1
abundance: once
CDR3nt: TGCGCCAGCAGCTTGGGTGGGACTAGCGGGAGTTACGAGCAGTTCTTC
CDR3aa: CASSLGGTSGSYEQFF

d_gene: -
j_gene: TRBJ2-7
v_gene: TRBV4-1
abundance: -
CDR3nt: TGCGCCAGCAGCCAAGATTGGACACCCGGACGCCCAACCTACGAGCAGTACTTC
CDR3aa: CASSQDWTPGRPTYEQYF

d_gene: -
j_gene: TRBJ2-1
v_gene: TRBV27
abundance: -
CDR3nt: TGTGCCAGCTCGCGGGGATCCTCCTACAATGAGCAGTTCTTC
CDR3aa: CASSRGSSYNEQFF

d_gene: -
j_gene: TRBJ2-7
v_gene: TRBV4-2
abundance: -
CDR3nt: TGTGCCAGCAGCCAAGGACCGGGGGTCGAAGCATACGAGCAGTACTTC
CDR3aa: CASSQGPGVEAYEQYF

d_gene: -
j_gene: TRBJ1-1
v_gene: TRBV27
abundance: -
CDR3nt: TGTGCCAGCAGGCGTTCAGGGGTCATGAACACTGAAGCTTTCTTT
CDR3aa: CASRRSGVMNTEAFF

d_gene: -
j_gene: TRBJ1-1
v_gene: TRBV11-1
abundance: -
CDR3nt: TGTGCCAGCAGCTTAGGTCCGTCGGGGGCTGAAGCTTTCTTT
CDR3aa: CASSLGPSGAEAFF

d_gene: -
j_gene: TRBJ2-2
v_gene: TRBV11-3
abundance: once
CDR3nt: TGTGCCAGCAGCTTAGTTCCCTCTATTGACACCGGGGAGCTGTTTTTT
CDR3aa: CASSLVPSIDTGELFF

d_gene: -
j_gene: TRBJ2-7
v_gene: TRBV10-3
abundance: -
CDR3nt: TGTGCCACTACCGAGCCGGGTCTGATCGACGAGCAGTACTTC
CDR3aa: CATTEPGLIDEQYF

d_gene: -
j_gene: TRBJ1-6
v_gene: TRBV6-5
abundance: -
CDR3nt: TGTGCCAGCAGTTCGAATTCACCCCTCCACTTT
CDR3aa: CASSSNSPLHF

d_gene: TRBD2
j_gene: TRBJ2-1
v_gene: TRBV11-2
abundance: -
CDR3nt: TGTGCCAGCAGCTCCAAAGCGGGGGCGGTTAATGAGCAGTTCTTC
CDR3aa: CASSSKAGAVNEQFF

d_gene: -
j_gene: TRBJ2-7
v_gene: TRBV27
abundance: -
CDR3nt: TGTGCCAGCAGTTTAATAGGAAACAGCCATACCTCCTACGAGCAGTACTTC
CDR3aa: CASSLIGNSHTSYEQYF

d_gene: TRBD1
j_gene: TRBJ2-7
v_gene: TRBV5-1
abundance: -
CDR3nt: TGCGCCAGCAGCTTGCAGGGACAGCAACTCTACGAGCAGTACTTC
CDR3aa: CASSLQGQQLYEQYF

d_gene: -
j_gene: TRBJ1-1
v_gene: TRBV19
abundance: -
CDR3nt: TGTGCCAACAAGAACACTGAAGCTTTCTTT
CDR3aa: CANKNTEAFF

d_gene: -
j_gene: TRBJ1-1
v_gene: TRBV2
abundance: -
CDR3nt: TGTGCCAGCAGTGAGAGGGCTGCCGGATGGAACACTGAAGCTTTCTTT
CDR3aa: CASSERAAGWNTEAFF

d_gene: TRBD2
j_gene: TRBJ2-1
v_gene: TRBV5-1
abundance: -
CDR3nt: TGCGCCAGCAGCTTTAGCGGGAGCGAAAATGAGCAGTTCTTC
CDR3aa: CASSFSGSENEQFF

d_gene: -
j_gene: TRBJ2-2
v_gene: TRBV7-9
abundance: many
CDR3nt: TGTGCCAGCAGCCCCCTCGCAGGGAACACCGGGGAGCTGTTTTTT
CDR3aa: CASSPLAGNTGELFF

d_gene: TRBD1
j_gene: TRBJ2-1
v_gene: TRBV30
abundance: -
CDR3nt: TGTGCCCGACAGGGATACAATGAGCAGTTCTTC
CDR3aa: CARQGYNEQFF

d_gene: TRBD1
j_gene: TRBJ2-5
v_gene: TRBV5-1
abundance: few
CDR3nt: TGCGCCAGCAGCGTATTAACAGGGGGCTCGGAGACCCAGTACTTC
CDR3aa: CASSVLTGGSETQYF

d_gene: TRBD1
j_gene: TRBJ2-7
v_gene: TRBV27
abundance: -
CDR3nt: TGTGCCAGCAGTTTATCGCGACCGGGACAGGGTCCCTACGAGCAGTACTTC
CDR3aa: CASSLSRPGQGPYEQYF

d_gene: -
j_gene: TRBJ2-7
v_gene: TRBV6-5
abundance: -
CDR3nt: TGTGCCAGCAGAACACAGGGAACTCACGAGCAGTACTTC
CDR3aa: CASRTQGTHEQYF

d_gene: -
j_gene: TRBJ1-2
v_gene: TRBV6-1
abundance: -
CDR3nt: TGTGCCAGCAGTGAAACAGGGATCTATGGCTACACCTTC
CDR3aa: CASSETGIYGYTF

d_gene: TRBD1
j_gene: TRBJ1-2
v_gene: TRBV11-2
abundance: -
CDR3nt: TGTGCCAGCAGCTTATTGGCAGGGGGCGGACTCTATGGCTACACCTTC
CDR3aa: CASSLLAGGGLYGYTF